The rows below give T cell receptor beta chains drawn from one sample of a study of blood T cell repertoires in COVID-19. Sequenced by immunoSEQ multiplex PCR; TCRdb stores in-frame clones only, minus some. Of some 220,000 clones in the sample, 88% were seen once. Specimen: PBMCs or T cells enriched from blood (not recorded which). The receptors come from a woman aged 30 to 39 who had recovered from COVID-19. Both conserved end residues are part of each CDR3. The D gene is left open where the match is weak. Clone size is stated in some rows and not others, as once, few, many or a class when expanded.

clone size,V gene,J gene,D gene,CDR3 DNA,CDR3 protein
few,TRBV5-4,TRBJ1-3,-,TGTGCCAGCAGCTTGTCAGGGGCCCTCTCTGGAAACACCATATATTTT,CASSLSGALSGNTIYF
-,TRBV9,TRBJ2-3,TRBD2,TGTGCCAGCAGCGCGCGGACTAGCGGGGGGCCTTACACAGATACGCAGTATTTT,CASSARTSGGPYTDTQYF
-,TRBV24-1,TRBJ2-1,TRBD2,TGTGCCACCAGTGATTCTTTCAGCGGGGGGGCCGAAAATGAGCAGTTCTTC,CATSDSFSGGAENEQFF
-,TRBV27,TRBJ1-6,-,TGTGCCAGCAGTTTACAGGTACAGAATAATTCACCCCTCCACTTT,CASSLQVQNNSPLHF
-,TRBV5-4,TRBJ1-2,-,TGTGCCAGCAGCTTGTACGGTGTTCAACATGGCTACACCTTC,CASSLYGVQHGYTF
-,TRBV2,TRBJ2-3,TRBD1,TGTGCCAGCAGTGATAGGGACAGGGGACCGGATACGCAGTATTTT,CASSDRDRGPDTQYF
-,TRBV4-2,TRBJ1-6,TRBD1,TGTGCCAGCAGCCAAAGCCAGACAGGGGATCCTTCACCCCTCCACTTT,CASSQSQTGDPSPLHF
few,TRBV3-1/TRBV3-2,TRBJ1-2,TRBD1,TGTGCCAGCAGCCAGACAGGGTATGGCTACACCTTC,CASSQTGYGYTF
-,TRBV6-5,TRBJ2-7,TRBD1,TGTGCCAGCAGTTACACGACAGGGGTTCACTACGAGCAGTACTTC,CASSYTTGVHYEQYF
once,TRBV11-2,TRBJ1-6,-,TGTGCCAGCAGCCCGGGGTGGGACTTTAATTCACCCCTCCACTTT,CASSPGWDFNSPLHF
-,TRBV7-6,TRBJ2-2,-,TGTGCCAGCAGCTTACTCGTGTTTAAGTCGCGGGGCCCGAACACCGGGGAGCTGTTTTTT,CASSLLVFKSRGPNTGELFF
-,TRBV5-1,TRBJ2-1,TRBD1,TGCGCCAGCAGAGGAGGACAGGGAGCCTACAATGAGCAGTTCTTC,CASRGGQGAYNEQFF
-,TRBV7-2,TRBJ1-1,-,TGTGCCAGCAGCTTTTTCGGACAGCTGCGAGCTTTCTTT,CASSFFGQLRAFF
-,TRBV5-4,TRBJ1-5,-,TGTGCCAGCAGCCAGGGGCCTAACTGGAATCAGCCCCAGCATTTT,CASSQGPNWNQPQHF
-,TRBV3-1/TRBV3-2,TRBJ1-3,-,TGTGCCAGCAGCCACTCAGGCTCTGGAAACACCATATATTTT,CASSHSGSGNTIYF